This entry features one T cell receptor (beta chain) sequence. Germline lookup yields CDR1 MNHEY and CDR2 SVGAGI. The CDR3 length is 13 residues. V lost 8 bases and J 3 bases, leaving 14 bases between the germline ends. Method: immunoSEQ multiplex PCR; TCRdb's copy keeps in-frame clones and lacks some. The data show over 100,000 clones, roughly 89% seen once. This specimen comes from a study of control samples from healthy donors and cancer patients. The sequence derives from a woman aged 45-60 years in good health. V and J are TRBV6-5 and TRBJ2-7, with D possibly being TRBD1 or TRBD2 (5 bases each). Sequenced: blood. CDR3 in amino acids: CASGRDGHYEQYF. The CDR3 DNA is TGTGCCAGCGGACGGGACGGACACTACGAGCAGTACTTC.